The 7 T cell receptor beta chains listed next were all sequenced from one sample in a study of OX40 agonist ivuxolimab in advanced cancers. Clones were sequenced by immunoSEQ multiplex PCR, and TCRdb holds only the in-frame ones, with some missing. This sample has roughly 64,000 clones, with approximately 80% found just once. The sample consisted of CD4+ or CD8+ T cells sorted from blood, taken in a trial of the OX40 agonist ivuxolimab. Receptor source: an adult with an advanced solid tumor such as melanoma, head and neck, liver or kidney cancer.

V and J are TRBV6-6 and TRBJ1-1, with 7 bases lining up with TRBD1. This CDR3 spans 15 amino acids. CDR1 and CDR2 from the germline V gene are MNHNY and SVGAGI (reference sequence). The V segment lost 6 bases and the J segment 0 bases; nucleotides outside the gene matches: 7. The CDR3 coding sequence is TGTGCCAGCAGGCCTAACAGGGGAATGAACACTGAAGCTTTCTTT. Translation: CASRPNRGMNTEAFF.

The chain combines TRBV11-3 with TRBJ1-1; 9 bases agree with TRBD1. The J segment lost 7 bases and the V segment lost 3 bases, leaving 9 bases of the junction unmatched. CDR1 and CDR2 (germline): SGHNT, YENEEA. The CDR3 totals 15 residues. In DNA, the CDR3 is TGTGCCAGCAGCTTCAGACAGGGGGGACGGGGTGAAGCTTTCTTT. It is translated as CASSFRQGGRGEAFF.

The chain is built from TRBV27 and TRBJ2-5; D perhaps matches TRBD2 (5 bases). The last part of the DNA fits TRBJ2-7 better; the J call may be wrong. From germline, CDR1 is MNHEY and CDR2 SMNVEV (reference sequence). The CDR3 covers 16 residues. The CDR3 spells CASSLSGGSGSYEQYF. In DNA, the CDR3 is TGTGCCAGCAGTTTATCTGGAGGTTCGGGTTCCTACGAGCAGTACTTC.

This clone was observed once. The chain has TRBV18 and TRBJ1-1; D is perhaps TRBD1 (5 bases). Trimming left V 4 bases short and J 9 bases short, with 9 bases between. This CDR3 is built from 11 residues. The germline V gene has CDR1 KGHSH and CDR2 LQKENI. This CDR3 reads CASSLQGKAFF. In nucleotides, the CDR3 is TGTGCCAGCTCACTCCAGGGTAAAGCTTTCTTT.

J is TRBJ1-4 and V is TRBV6-5; D gene ambiguous. The CDR3 runs to 11 residues. Germline V gene data show CDR1 as MNHEY and CDR2 as SVGAGI. V was trimmed by 6 bases and J by 4 bases, leaving 3 bases between them. The CDR3: CASSFNEKLFF. As DNA, the CDR3 is TGTGCCAGCAGCTTTAATGAAAAACTGTTTTTT.

The gene calls are TRBV29-1 and TRBJ2-3; D remains unclear. CDR3 size: 13 residues. CDR1 and CDR2 from the germline V gene are SQVTM and ANQGSEA. The V end lost 0 bases, the J end lost 0 bases, and 4 bases lay between the germline ends. The DNA for the CDR3 is TGCAGCGTTGAAGACCGGAGCACAGATACGCAGTATTTT. Its protein product is CSVEDRSTDTQYF.

The chain recombines TRBV4-3 with TRBJ1-2; D uncertain. From germline, CDR1 is LGHNA and CDR2 YSLEER. V lost 0 bases to trimming and J lost 8 bases, with 10 bases between them. The CDR3 covers 13 residues. The CDR3 protein is CASSQDRGGGYTF. The CDR3 region has the DNA TGCGCCAGCAGCCAAGATCGGGGTGGAGGCTACACCTTC.